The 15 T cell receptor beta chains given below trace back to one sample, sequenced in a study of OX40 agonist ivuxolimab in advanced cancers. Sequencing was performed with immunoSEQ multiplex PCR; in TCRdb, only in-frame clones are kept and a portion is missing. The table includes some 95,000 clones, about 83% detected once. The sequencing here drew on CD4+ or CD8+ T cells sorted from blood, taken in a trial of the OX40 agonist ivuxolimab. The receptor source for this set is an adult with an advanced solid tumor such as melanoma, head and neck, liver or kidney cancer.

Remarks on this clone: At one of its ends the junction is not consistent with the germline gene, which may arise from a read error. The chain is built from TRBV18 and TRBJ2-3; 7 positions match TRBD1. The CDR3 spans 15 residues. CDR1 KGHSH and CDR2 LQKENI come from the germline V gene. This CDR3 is CASSPQGQSTDTQYF. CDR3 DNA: TGTGCCAGCTCCCCACAGGGGCAAAGCACAGATACGCAGTATTTT.

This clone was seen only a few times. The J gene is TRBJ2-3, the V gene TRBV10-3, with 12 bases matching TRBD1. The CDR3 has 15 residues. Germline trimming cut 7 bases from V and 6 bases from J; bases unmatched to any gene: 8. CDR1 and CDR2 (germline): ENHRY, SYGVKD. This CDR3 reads CAIMGQGAIEDTQYF. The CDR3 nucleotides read TGTGCCATCATGGGACAGGGGGCTATTGAGGATACGCAGTATTTT.

The CDR3 is CASMRLVGETQYF. The DNA for the CDR3 is TGTGCCAGCATGAGGCTAGTAGGTGAGACCCAGTACTTC. This sequence joins TRBV6-6 and TRBJ2-5; D remains unclear. Trimming cost V 7 bases and J 5 bases, with 14 bases left between them. The CDR3 is 13 amino acids. Looked up from germline, CDR1 is MNHNY and CDR2 is SVGAGI (reference sequence).

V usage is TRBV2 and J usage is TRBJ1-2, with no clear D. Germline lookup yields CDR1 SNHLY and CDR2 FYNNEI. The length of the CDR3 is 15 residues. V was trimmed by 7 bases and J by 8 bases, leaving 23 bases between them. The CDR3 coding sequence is TGTGCCAGCAACGCTTATGGTCCTACAGTCAGGGGCTACACCTTC. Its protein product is CASNAYGPTVRGYTF.

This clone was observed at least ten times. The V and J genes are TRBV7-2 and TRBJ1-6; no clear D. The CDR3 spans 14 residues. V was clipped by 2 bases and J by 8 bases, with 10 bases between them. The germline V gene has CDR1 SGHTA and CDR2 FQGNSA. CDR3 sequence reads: CASSLLGRDSPLHF. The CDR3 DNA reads TGTGCCAGCAGCTTACTCGGGAGGGATTCACCCCTCCACTTT.

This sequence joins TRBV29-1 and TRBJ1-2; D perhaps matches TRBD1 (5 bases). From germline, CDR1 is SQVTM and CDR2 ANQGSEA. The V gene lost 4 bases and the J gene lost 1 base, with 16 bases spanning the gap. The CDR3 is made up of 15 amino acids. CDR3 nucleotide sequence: TGCAGCGTTGTAAACCTCCAGGGAGTTAACTATGGCTACACCTTC. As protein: CSVVNLQGVNYGYTF.

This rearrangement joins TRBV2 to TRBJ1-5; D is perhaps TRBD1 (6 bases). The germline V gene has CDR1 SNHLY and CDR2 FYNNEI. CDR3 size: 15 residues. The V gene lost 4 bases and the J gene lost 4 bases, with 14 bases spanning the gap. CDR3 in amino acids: CASSGSRTANQPQHF. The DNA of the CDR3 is TGTGCCAGCAGTGGGAGTAGGACAGCTAATCAGCCCCAGCATTTT.

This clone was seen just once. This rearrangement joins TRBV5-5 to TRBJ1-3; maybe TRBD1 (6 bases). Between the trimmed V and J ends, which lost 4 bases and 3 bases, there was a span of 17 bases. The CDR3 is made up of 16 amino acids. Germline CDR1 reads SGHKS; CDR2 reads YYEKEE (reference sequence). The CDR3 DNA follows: TGTGCCAGCAGCCGGTCCGCGGGGGGCGGTGGAAACACCATATATTTT. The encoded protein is CASSRSAGGGGNTIYF.

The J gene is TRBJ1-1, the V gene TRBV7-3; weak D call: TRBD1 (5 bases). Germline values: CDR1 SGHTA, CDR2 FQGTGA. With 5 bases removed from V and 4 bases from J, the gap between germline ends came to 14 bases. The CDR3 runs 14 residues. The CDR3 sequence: CASSPGGEGTEAFF. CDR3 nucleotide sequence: TGTGCCAGCAGCCCCGGGGGAGAGGGCACTGAAGCTTTCTTT.

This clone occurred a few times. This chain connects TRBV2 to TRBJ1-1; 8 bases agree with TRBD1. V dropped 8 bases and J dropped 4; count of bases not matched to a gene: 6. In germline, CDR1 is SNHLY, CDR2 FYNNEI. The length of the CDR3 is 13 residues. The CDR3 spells CASGGQVFTEAFF. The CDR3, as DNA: TGTGCCAGCGGGGGACAGGTTTTCACTGAAGCTTTCTTT. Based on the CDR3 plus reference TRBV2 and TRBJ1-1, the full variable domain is EPEVTQTPSHQVTQMGQEVILRCVPISNHLYFYWYRQILGQKVEFLVSFYNNEISEKSEIFDDQFSVERPDGSNFTLKIRSTKLEDSAMYFCASGGQVFTEAFFGQGTRLTVV.

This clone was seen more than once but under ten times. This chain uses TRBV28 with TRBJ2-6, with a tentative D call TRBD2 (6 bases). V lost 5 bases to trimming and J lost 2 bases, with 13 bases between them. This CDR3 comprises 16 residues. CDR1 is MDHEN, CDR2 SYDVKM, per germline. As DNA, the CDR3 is TGTGCCAGCAGTCTCCTGGCGGGACCTGGGGCCAACGTCCTGACTTTC. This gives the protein CASSLLAGPGANVLTF.

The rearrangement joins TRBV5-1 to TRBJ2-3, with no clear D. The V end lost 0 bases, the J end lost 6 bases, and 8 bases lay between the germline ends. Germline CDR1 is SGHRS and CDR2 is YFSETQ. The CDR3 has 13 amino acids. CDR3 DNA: TGCGCCAGCAGCTTGGGCCCCAGGGATACGCAGTATTTT. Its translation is CASSLGPRDTQYF. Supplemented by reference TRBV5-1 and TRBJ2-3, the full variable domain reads KAGVTQTPRYLIKTRGQQVTLSCSPISGHRSVSWYQQTPGQGLQFLFEYFSETQRNKGNFPGRFSGRQFSNSRSEMNVSTLELGDSALYLCASSLGPRDTQYFGPGTRLTVL.

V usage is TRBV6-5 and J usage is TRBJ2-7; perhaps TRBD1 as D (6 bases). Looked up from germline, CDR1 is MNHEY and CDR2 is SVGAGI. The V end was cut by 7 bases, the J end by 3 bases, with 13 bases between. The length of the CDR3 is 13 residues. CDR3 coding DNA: TGTGCCAGCACTCAGGGGCTCCACTACGAGCAGTACTTC. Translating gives CASTQGLHYEQYF.

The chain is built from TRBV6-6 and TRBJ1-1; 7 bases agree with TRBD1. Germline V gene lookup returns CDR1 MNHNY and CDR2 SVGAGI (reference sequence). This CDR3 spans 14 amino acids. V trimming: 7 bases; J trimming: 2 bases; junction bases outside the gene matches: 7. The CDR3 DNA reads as TGTGCCAGCATTCCCGGGACAGCCAACACTGAAGCTTTCTTT. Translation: CASIPGTANTEAFF.

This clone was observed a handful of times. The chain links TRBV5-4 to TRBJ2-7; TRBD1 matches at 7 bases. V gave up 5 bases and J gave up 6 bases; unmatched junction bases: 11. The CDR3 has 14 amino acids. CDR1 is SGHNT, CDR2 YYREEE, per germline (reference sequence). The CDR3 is CASSPNRGTLEQYF. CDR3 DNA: TGTGCCAGCAGTCCGAACAGGGGTACTCTCGAGCAGTACTTC.